The 28 T cell receptor beta chains reported below all come from one sample, sequenced in a study of shared clonotypes between healthy human individuals. The protocol was immunoSEQ multiplex PCR, while the TCRdb copy is restricted to in-frame clones and leaves out a portion. The data show roughly 2 million clones, around 96% seen once. CD45RO-negative, CCR7-positively selected cells formed the naive CD8 fraction, excluding terminally differentiated effector memory CD45RA+ cells. The sequenced sample was naive CD8+ T cells sorted from blood. These receptors were obtained from a man aged 18-30 years in good health.

This chain connects TRBV5-6 to TRBJ1-6; unclear D gene. V lost 0 bases to trimming and J lost 5 bases, with 3 bases between them. Germline V gene sequence: CDR1 SGHDT, CDR2 YYEEEE. This CDR3 is built from 13 residues. The CDR3 nucleotides are TGTGCCAGCAGCTTGGTGGATAATTCACCCCTCCACTTT. This codes for CASSLVDNSPLHF.

V usage is TRBV4-3 and J usage is TRBJ1-1; D might be TRBD1 (5 bases). The CDR3 contains 14 residues. Germline V lookup: CDR1 LGHNA, CDR2 YSLEER. The germline V and J ends were trimmed by 2 bases and 8 bases, with 15 bases remaining between them. In nucleotides, the CDR3 is TGCGCCAGCAGCCAAACGACAGCCGGAGACGAAGCTTTCTTT. It encodes CASSQTTAGDEAFF.

This chain joins TRBV11-2 and TRBJ2-5, with TRBD2 matching 13 bases. The germline gives CDR1 SGHAT, CDR2 FQNNGV. The CDR3 spans 15 residues. Unmatched junction bases numbered 1, after V lost 4 bases and J lost 2 bases. The CDR3 DNA reads TGTGCCAGCAGCTGGACTAGCGGGGGACAAGAGACCCAGTACTTC. This codes for CASSWTSGGQETQYF.

The rearrangement links TRBV5-4 to TRBJ2-1; D may be TRBD2 (6 bases). CDR3 length: 17 amino acids. Trimming removed 4 bases at V and 8 bases at J, with 25 bases between. Germline V CDR1 and CDR2: SGHNT, YYREEE (reference sequence). The CDR3 region is CASSIYPGQGGDYEQFF. In nucleotides, the CDR3 is TGTGCCAGCAGCATCTACCCCGGGCAGGGAGGTGATTATGAGCAGTTCTTC.

The V call is TRBV6-4, the J call TRBJ2-1, with no clear D. V was shortened by 7 bases and J by 2 bases, with 18 bases between the two germline ends. The CDR3 covers 16 residues. Germline CDR1 reads MRHNA; CDR2 reads SNTAGT. Written as DNA, the CDR3 is TGTGCCAGCACCCCCTCCGAGACATCGACCTACAATGAGCAGTTCTTC. As protein: CASTPSETSTYNEQFF.

The V gene is TRBV9, the J gene TRBJ1-2; 7 bases fit TRBD1. The CDR3 runs 17 residues. V shed 0 bases and J 3 bases; nucleotides not matched to a gene: 11. From germline, CDR1 is SGDLS and CDR2 YYNGEE. In DNA, the CDR3 is TGTGCCAGCAGCGTAGCTCCCGACAGGGAGAGCGACTATGGCTACACCTTC. Its protein product is CASSVAPDRESDYGYTF.

Of note for this clone: The sample has other DNA sequences that encode this CDR3 too. The chain carries TRBV7-9 and TRBJ2-6; 8 bases map to TRBD1. V was pared by 5 bases and J by 0 bases, with 3 bases of the junction left unmatched. This CDR3 is built from 16 residues. Germline CDR1 and CDR2: SEHNR and FQNEAQ (reference sequence). CDR3 in DNA: TGTGCCAGCAGCCCTACAGGGGGCTCTGGGGCCAACGTCCTGACTTTC. It translates to CASSPTGGSGANVLTF.

The CDR3 nucleotides are TGCAGCGTTGAAGTTGGGACAAGGCCCGGTCCGTACGAGCAGTACTTC. It is translated as CSVEVGTRPGPYEQYF. The chain combines TRBV29-1 with TRBJ2-7, with D perhaps TRBD1 (6 bases). Trimming removed 1 base from V and 4 bases from J, with 20 bases in between. This CDR3 is built from 16 residues. CDR1 SQVTM and CDR2 ANQGSEA come from the germline V gene.

V usage is TRBV7-9 and J usage is TRBJ2-5; D is unclear. V dropped 1 base and J dropped 4 bases, with 16 bases sitting between them. This CDR3 has 16 amino acids. CDR1 SEHNR and CDR2 FQNEAQ come from the germline V gene (reference sequence). The CDR3 is CASSLEASFVLETQYF. The CDR3, as DNA: TGTGCCAGCAGCTTAGAGGCCAGTTTTGTGTTAGAGACCCAGTACTTC.

The gene calls are TRBV6-5 and TRBJ2-5, with TRBD2 as a possible D gene (6 bases). The V end lost 7 bases, the J end lost 3 bases, and 9 bases lay between the germline ends. The CDR3 totals 12 residues. CDR1 and CDR2 from the germline V gene are MNHEY and SVGAGI. The chain's CDR3 is CASNGGEETQYF. The CDR3 coding sequence is TGTGCCAGCAACGGGGGAGAAGAGACCCAGTACTTC.

Comment on this clone: Other nucleotide sequences from this sample produce the same CDR3. The chain couples TRBV7-2 to TRBJ1-5; D unclear. This CDR3 region has 15 residues. Deletions cut 0 bases from V and 0 bases from J, with 6 bases between. Looked up from germline, CDR1 is SGHTA and CDR2 is FQGNSA. The CDR3 bases are TGTGCCAGCAGCTTAGCAGGTTATAGCAATCAGCCCCAGCATTTT. Its translation: CASSLAGYSNQPQHF.

The V gene is TRBV12-5, the J gene TRBJ2-3, with 11 bases lining up with TRBD2. CDR3 length: 15 residues. The V gene's germline CDR1 is LGHNT and CDR2 FRNRAP. V shed 4 bases, J shed 4 bases, and the junction held 4 bases outside the gene matches. The CDR3 sequence is CASGSGTSGADTQYF. The CDR3 DNA reads as TGTGCTAGTGGTTCCGGGACTAGCGGCGCAGATACGCAGTATTTT. The whole variable domain, filled in from reference TRBV12-5 and TRBJ2-3, reads DARVTQTPRHKVTEMGQEVTMRCQPILGHNTVFWYRQTMMQGLELLAYFRNRAPLDDSGMPKDRFSAEMPDATLATLKIQPSEPRDSAVYFCASGSGTSGADTQYFGPGTRLTVL.

About this clone itself: This CDR3 is also generated by other DNA sequences in the sample. The chain recombines TRBV5-6 with TRBJ1-5; tentative D call: TRBD1 (5 bases). The germline V gene encodes CDR1 SGHDT and CDR2 YYEEEE. The germline V and J ends were trimmed by 2 bases and 5 bases, with 8 bases remaining between them. The CDR3 has 13 amino acids. For the CDR3, the DNA is TGTGCCAGCAGCTTCCAGGGCGATCAGCCCCAGCATTTT. Residues: CASSFQGDQPQHF.

The rearrangement uses TRBV11-2 and TRBJ2-7; 8 nucleotides agree with TRBD1. CDR3 length: 13 amino acids. The V segment lost 7 bases and the J segment 2 bases; nucleotides outside the gene matches: 4. Germline V gene lookup returns CDR1 SGHAT and CDR2 FQNNGV. The CDR3 here is CASTLRGPYEQYF. The CDR3, as DNA: TGTGCCAGCACCCTCAGGGGGCCCTACGAGCAGTACTTC.

The rearrangement links TRBV7-2 to TRBJ1-2, with a tentative D call TRBD1 (6 bases). The length of the CDR3 is 15 residues. In germline, CDR1 is SGHTA, CDR2 FQGNSA. Deletions cut 5 bases from V and 3 bases from J, with 16 bases between. This chain's CDR3 is CASSPTDTGHYGYTF. CDR3 bases: TGTGCCAGCAGCCCTACGGACACAGGGCACTATGGCTACACCTTC.

The V gene is TRBV10-1, the J gene TRBJ2-7; 9 bases align to TRBD1. CDR1 WNHNN and CDR2 SYGVQD come from the germline V gene (reference sequence). CDR3 length: 16 amino acids. V dropped 0 bases and J dropped 7; count of bases not matched to a gene: 10. For the CDR3, the DNA is TGCGCCAGCAGTGAGTCTGCCGGGACAGGGTTTCAAGAGCAGTACTTC. Translating gives CASSESAGTGFQEQYF.

V and J are TRBV19 and TRBJ1-6, with D perhaps matching TRBD1 (5 bases). The germline V gene encodes CDR1 LNHDA and CDR2 SQIVND (reference sequence). The CDR3 extends over 16 amino acids. With 2 bases removed from V and 3 bases from J, the gap between germline ends came to 11 bases. CDR3 protein: CASSIYGGIYNSPLHF. The CDR3 nucleotides are TGTGCCAGTAGTATATATGGGGGGATCTATAATTCACCCCTCCACTTT.

The chain couples TRBV10-3 to TRBJ2-1; D may be TRBD2 (5 bases). Per germline, CDR1 ENHRY and CDR2 SYGVKD. The CDR3 totals 17 residues. Trimming cost V 1 base and J 0 bases, with 13 bases left between them. The CDR3 DNA is TGTGCCATCAGTGAGTTGGCGGGTCGGAGCTCCTACAATGAGCAGTTCTTC. Protein product: CAISELAGRSSYNEQFF.

V gene TRBV6-1 combines with J gene TRBJ2-7, with 9 bases lining up with TRBD1. Germline CDR1 MNHNS, CDR2 SASEGT. This CDR3 is built from 20 residues. J lost 0 bases, V lost 0 bases, and 15 bases had no gene match. CDR3 in DNA: TGTGCCAGCAGTGAAGCAAGGACAGGGGTCACCCTTTACAGCTCCTACGAGCAGTACTTC. Protein: CASSEARTGVTLYSSYEQYF.

The V call is TRBV11-1, the J call TRBJ2-7; 11 bases are shared with TRBD2. Germline V gene lookup returns CDR1 SGHAT and CDR2 FQDESV (reference sequence). V shed 5 bases, J shed 0 bases, and the junction held 9 bases outside the gene matches. This CDR3 comprises 17 residues. CDR3 DNA sequence: TGTGCCAGCAGCCTAAGACTAGCGGGGATCGCCTCCTACGAGCAGTACTTC. Translated, it gives CASSLRLAGIASYEQYF. Full variable domain (remainder filled in from reference TRBV11-1 and TRBJ2-7): EAEVAQSPRYKITEKSQAVAFWCDPISGHATLYWYRQILGQGPELLVQFQDESVVDDSQLPKDRFSAERLKGVDSTLKIQPAELGDSAMYLCASSLRLAGIASYEQYFGPGTRLTVT.

The chain couples TRBV11-2 to TRBJ2-5; a possible D gene is TRBD2 (6 bases). V shed 3 bases and J shed 7 bases, with 18 bases lying between them. From germline, CDR1 is SGHAT and CDR2 FQNNGV. This CDR3 has 15 amino acids. The CDR3 sequence: CASSLTGEAAGTQYF. In DNA form, the CDR3 reads TGTGCCAGCAGCTTGACGGGAGAAGCTGCGGGGACCCAGTACTTC.

This sequence joins TRBV6-1 and TRBJ1-2; D might be TRBD1 (5 bases). The CDR3 sequence is 18 residues long. Germline CDR1 is MNHNS and CDR2 is SASEGT. The V and J ends lost 2 bases and 6 bases respectively, with 25 bases between them. The CDR3 DNA reads TGTGCCAGCAGTGAAACCCGGGACTCCCCCCGTTGGGCCGATGGCTACACCTTC. Its protein is CASSETRDSPRWADGYTF.

J is TRBJ2-1 and V is TRBV27; TRBD2 aligns across 10 bases. With 1 base clipped from V and 10 bases from J, the junction kept 13 bases outside the gene matches. The CDR3 is made up of 17 amino acids. Germline CDR1 and CDR2: MNHEY and SMNVEV (reference sequence). This CDR3 reads CASSLFIAGGAENEQFF. The CDR3 region has the DNA TGTGCCAGCAGTTTATTCATAGCGGGGGGAGCTGAAAACGAGCAGTTCTTC.

V gene TRBV4-1 combines with J gene TRBJ1-2, with 7 bases matching TRBD1. Germline-derived CDR1 and CDR2 are MGHRA and YSYEKL. This CDR3 spans 14 amino acids. After removal of 3 bases from V and 7 bases from J, the junction contained 8 bases not matched to a gene. The CDR3 region is CASSQSPGTAGYTF. CDR3 in DNA: TGCGCCAGCAGCCAGAGTCCAGGGACAGCTGGCTACACCTTC.

The rearrangement joins TRBV5-4 to TRBJ2-1; 9 nucleotides match TRBD1. Germline values: CDR1 SGHNT, CDR2 YYREEE (reference sequence). The CDR3 is 15 residues long. The junction had 6 bases not matched to a gene; V was cut back by 3 bases and J by 5 bases. The CDR3 region is CASSWGQGTDNEQFF. The DNA of the CDR3 is TGTGCCAGCAGCTGGGGACAGGGAACGGACAATGAGCAGTTCTTC.

This rearrangement joins TRBV7-2 to TRBJ2-7; D ambiguous. CDR1 SGHTA and CDR2 FQGNSA come from the germline V gene. Trimming took off 1 base at V and 5 bases at J, with 6 bases between the two ends. The CDR3 is 12 residues long. As DNA, the CDR3 is TGTGCCAGCAGCTTAGGCGACAACGAGCAGTACTTC. It translates to CASSLGDNEQYF.

The V gene is TRBV18, the J gene TRBJ2-7, with a weak D call TRBD1 (6 bases). This CDR3 spans 14 amino acids. Trimming pared 7 bases from V and 2 bases from J, leaving 15 bases between. Germline V CDR1 and CDR2: KGHSH, LQKENI. The CDR3 sequence: CASFRDTETYEQYF. CDR3 coding DNA: TGTGCCAGCTTCCGGGACACGGAAACCTACGAGCAGTACTTC.

A single count supports this clone. The chain recombines TRBV10-2 with TRBJ2-5, with TRBD1 matching 8 bases. In germline, CDR1 is WSHSY, CDR2 SAAADI. This CDR3 is 13 amino acids long. V shed 6 bases, J shed 5 bases, and the junction held 5 bases outside the gene matches. CDR3 residues: CASRDRVPETQYF. CDR3 nucleotides: TGCGCCAGCAGGGACAGGGTGCCGGAGACCCAGTACTTC.